This T cell receptor (beta chain) was found in a study of control samples from healthy donors and cancer patients. The CDR3 has 18 residues. V shed 3 bases, J shed 6 bases, and the junction held 13 bases outside the gene matches. CDR1 and CDR2 from the germline V gene are SGHDT and YYEEEE. Profiled with immunoSEQ multiplex PCR; TCRdb holds only in-frame clones, not every one. The sample includes about 13,000 clones, roughly three quarters of them seen just once. Sequences were obtained from formalin-fixed, paraffin-embedded tissue. The chain carries TRBV5-6 and TRBJ2-1; 12 bases agree with TRBD2. The sequence was obtained from a male donor with melanoma. The CDR3 nucleotides read TGTGCCAGCAGCTCGTATTATCAGACTAGCGGGGGACCCAATGAGCAGTTCTTC. It is translated as CASSSYYQTSGGPNEQFF.